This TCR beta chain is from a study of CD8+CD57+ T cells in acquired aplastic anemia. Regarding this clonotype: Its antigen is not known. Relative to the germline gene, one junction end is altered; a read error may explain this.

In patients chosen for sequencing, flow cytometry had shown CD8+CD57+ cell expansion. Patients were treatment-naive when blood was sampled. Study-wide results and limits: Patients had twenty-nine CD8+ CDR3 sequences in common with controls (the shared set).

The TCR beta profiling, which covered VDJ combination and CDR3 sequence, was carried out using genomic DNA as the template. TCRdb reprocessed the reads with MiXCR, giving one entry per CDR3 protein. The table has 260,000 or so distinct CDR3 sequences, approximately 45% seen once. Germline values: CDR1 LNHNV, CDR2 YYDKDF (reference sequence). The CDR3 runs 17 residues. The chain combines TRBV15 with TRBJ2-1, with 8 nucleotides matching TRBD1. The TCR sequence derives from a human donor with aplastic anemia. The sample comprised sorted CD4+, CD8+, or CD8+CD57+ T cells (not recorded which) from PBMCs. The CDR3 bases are TGTGCCACCAGCAGTCCGTACGGGACAGGCAACTACAGTGAGCAGTTCTTC. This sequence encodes CATSSPYGTGNYSEQFF.